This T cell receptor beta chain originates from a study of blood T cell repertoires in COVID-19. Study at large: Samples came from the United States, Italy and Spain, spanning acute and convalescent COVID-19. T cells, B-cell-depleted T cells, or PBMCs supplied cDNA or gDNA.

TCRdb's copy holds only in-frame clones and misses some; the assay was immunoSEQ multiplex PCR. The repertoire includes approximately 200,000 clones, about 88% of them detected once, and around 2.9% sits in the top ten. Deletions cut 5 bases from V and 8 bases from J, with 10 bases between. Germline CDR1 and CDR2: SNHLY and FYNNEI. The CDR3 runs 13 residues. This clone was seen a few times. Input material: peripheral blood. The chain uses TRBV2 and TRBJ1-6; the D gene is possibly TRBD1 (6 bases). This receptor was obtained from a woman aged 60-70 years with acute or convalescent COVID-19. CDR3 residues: CASSRQEDSPLHF. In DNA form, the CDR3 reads TGTGCCAGCAGTCGACAGGAGGATTCACCCCTCCACTTT.